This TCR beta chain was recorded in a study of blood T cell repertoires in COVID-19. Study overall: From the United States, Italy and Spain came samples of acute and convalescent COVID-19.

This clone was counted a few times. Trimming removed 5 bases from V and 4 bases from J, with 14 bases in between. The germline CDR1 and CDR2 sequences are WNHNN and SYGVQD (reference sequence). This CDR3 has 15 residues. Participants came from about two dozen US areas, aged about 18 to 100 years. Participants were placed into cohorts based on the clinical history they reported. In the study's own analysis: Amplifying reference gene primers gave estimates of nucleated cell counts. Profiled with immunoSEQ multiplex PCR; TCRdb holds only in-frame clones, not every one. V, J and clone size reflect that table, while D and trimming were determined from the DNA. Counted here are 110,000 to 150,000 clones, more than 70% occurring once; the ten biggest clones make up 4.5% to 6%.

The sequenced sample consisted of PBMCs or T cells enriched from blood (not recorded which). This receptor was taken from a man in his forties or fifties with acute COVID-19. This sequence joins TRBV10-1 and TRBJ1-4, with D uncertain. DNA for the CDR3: TGCGCCAGCAGTAACAGTAGGATGATTAATGAAAAACTGTTTTTT. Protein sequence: CASSNSRMINEKLFF.